The rows below give T cell receptor beta chains drawn from one sample of a study of shared clonotypes between healthy human individuals. Clones were sequenced by immunoSEQ multiplex PCR, and TCRdb holds only the in-frame ones, with some missing. The data show about 490,000 clones, about 84% seen once. Sequencing used PBMCs. The receptors shown here come from a woman aged 40 to 50 in good health. Some clones in this sample may be carry-over from other donors' samples. CDR3s include the opening cysteine and the closing phenylalanine or tryptophan. A D gene is named only where the DNA matches it firmly. Where a row states a size, it is once, few, many or the class of an expanded clone; other rows omit it.

NA,TRBJ2-1,TRBD2,TRBV4-2,CASSQDQTSGRIGEQFF,TGTGCCAGCAGCCAAGATCAGACTAGCGGGAGGATTGGTGAGCAGTTCTTC
few,TRBJ1-3,NA,TRBV11-2,CASSFDRVTIYF,TGTGCCAGCAGTTTCGACAGAGTCACCATATATTTT
NA,TRBJ2-7,TRBD2,TRBV28,CASIPGGRWTSYEQYF,TGTGCCAGCATCCCGGGGGGGAGGTGGACCTCCTACGAGCAGTACTTC
NA,TRBJ1-3,NA,TRBV4-1,CASSHPPPGRNTIYF,TGCGCCAGCAGCCATCCCCCCCCGGGTAGAAACACCATATATTTT
NA,TRBJ2-2,TRBD1,TRBV9,CASSTRQGAGTGELFF,TGTGCCAGCAGCACCCGACAGGGGGCGGGTACCGGGGAGCTGTTTTTT
many,TRBJ2-5,TRBD1,TRBV5-4,CASSSQSGGTETQYF,TGTGCCAGCAGCTCGCAGTCAGGGGGCACGGAGACCCAGTACTTC
NA,TRBJ2-6,NA,TRBV9,CASSATRGARVLTF,TGTGCCAGCAGCGCCACTCGTGGGGCCAGAGTCCTGACTTTC
NA,TRBJ1-5,NA,TRBV2,CASSPNRTVSNQPQHF,TGTGCCAGCAGTCCTAACCGGACAGTAAGCAATCAGCCCCAGCATTTT
many,TRBJ1-4,NA,TRBV19,CASRTAGATNEKLFF,TGTGCCAGTAGGACCGCCGGGGCAACTAATGAAAAACTGTTTTTT
NA,TRBJ1-5,NA,TRBV28,CASTPGYQPQHF,TGTGCCAGCACCCCTGGGTATCAGCCCCAGCATTTT
NA,TRBJ1-1,NA,TRBV15,CATSPRAANTEAFF,TGTGCCACCAGCCCACGGGCCGCGAACACTGAAGCTTTCTTT
NA,TRBJ1-1,NA,TRBV7-2,CASSFSVGKAFF,TGTGCCAGCAGCTTTTCAGTAGGAAAAGCTTTCTTT
NA,TRBJ2-1,NA,TRBV4-3,CASSQDRGYEQFF,TGCGCCAGCAGCCAAGATCGGGGATATGAGCAGTTCTTC
NA,TRBJ1-5,NA,TRBV4-2,CASSHGGNQPQHF,TGTGCCAGCAGCCACGGGGGCAATCAGCCCCAGCATTTT
few,TRBJ2-7,NA,TRBV9,CASSVDGDYEQYF,TGTGCCAGCAGCGTAGACGGGGACTACGAGCAGTACTTC